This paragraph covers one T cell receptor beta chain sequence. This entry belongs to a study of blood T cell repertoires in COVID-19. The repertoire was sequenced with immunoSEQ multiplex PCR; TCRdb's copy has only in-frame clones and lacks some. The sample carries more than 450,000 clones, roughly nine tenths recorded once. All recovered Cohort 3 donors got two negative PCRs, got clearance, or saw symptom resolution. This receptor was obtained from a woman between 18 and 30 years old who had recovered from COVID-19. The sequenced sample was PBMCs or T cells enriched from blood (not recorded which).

CDR3 protein: CASSLGGGGQETQYF. As DNA, the CDR3 is TGTGCCAGCAGCTTGGGCGGGGGTGGACAAGAGACCCAGTACTTC. The rearrangement uses TRBV7-9 and TRBJ2-5, with 7 bases fitting TRBD2. The CDR3 length is 15 residues. J lost 2 bases, V lost 3 bases, and 6 bases had no gene match. Germline-derived CDR1 and CDR2 are SEHNR and FQNEAQ (reference sequence). The full variable domain, completed using reference TRBV7-9 and TRBJ2-5, is DTGVSQNPRHKITKRGQNVTFRCDPISEHNRLYWYRQTLGQGPEFLTYFQNEAQLEKSRLLSDRFSAERPKGSFSTLEIQRTEQGDSAMYLCASSLGGGGQETQYFGPGTRLLVL.